This TCR beta chain was identified in a study of identical twins. General study findings and limits: Zero-insertion analyses could be partly confounded by invariant MAIT and iNKT cells. Models underestimated how often monozygotic twins shared out-of-frame TCR alpha. Donors were not followed over many years; analysis was cross-sectional.

TCRdb reprocessed the 5' RACE reads via MiXCR and lists one record per CDR3 protein. This table holds about 240,000 distinct CDR3 sequences, about 10% found once. As for this clonotype: Antigen: not known.

Healthy Caucasians alone served as donors. V lost 4 bases and J lost 5, with 16 bases in between. Germline CDR1 and CDR2: LGHDT and YNNKEL (reference sequence). The CDR3 loop spans 15 amino acids. The chain recombines TRBV3-1 with TRBJ2-3, with D maybe TRBD1 (5 bases). This TCR was sampled from a man aged 50 to 60 in good health. Input material: memory T cells sorted from blood. The CDR3 DNA reads as TGTGCCAGCAGCCCCCAGACAGCTCGTGGAGATACGCAGTATTTT. This codes for CASSPQTARGDTQYF.